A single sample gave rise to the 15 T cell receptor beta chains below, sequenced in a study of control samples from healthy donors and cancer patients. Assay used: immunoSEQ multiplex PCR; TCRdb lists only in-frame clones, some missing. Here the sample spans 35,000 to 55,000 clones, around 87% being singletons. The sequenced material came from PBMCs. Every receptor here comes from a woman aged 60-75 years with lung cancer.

The chain's CDR3 is CASSSQSNSPLHF. CDR3 DNA: TGTGCCAGCAGCTCACAGAGTAATTCACCCCTCCACTTT. The chain uses TRBV5-6 and TRBJ1-6; D remains ambiguous. Germline V CDR1 and CDR2: SGHDT, YYEEEE. The CDR3 runs 13 residues. V dropped 3 bases and J dropped 6 bases, with 7 bases sitting between them.

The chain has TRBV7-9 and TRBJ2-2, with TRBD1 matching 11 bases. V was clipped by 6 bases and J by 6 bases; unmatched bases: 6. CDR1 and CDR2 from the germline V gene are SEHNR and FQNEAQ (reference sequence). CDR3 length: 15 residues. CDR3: CASRGTGGYPGELFF. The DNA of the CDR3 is TGTGCCAGCAGAGGGACAGGGGGATATCCCGGGGAGCTGTTTTTT.

For the CDR3, the DNA is TGTGCCAGTACTCTGAGGGGGCAGTCGTGGGAGGGGCCATCCTACAATGAGCAGTTCTTC. This gives the protein CASTLRGQSWEGPSYNEQFF. V usage is TRBV19 and J usage is TRBJ2-1; the D gene could be TRBD1 or TRBD2 (7 bases each). The CDR3 is made up of 20 amino acids. Germline V lookup: CDR1 LNHDA, CDR2 SQIVND (reference sequence). V gave up 7 bases and J gave up 1 base, with 29 bases separating them.

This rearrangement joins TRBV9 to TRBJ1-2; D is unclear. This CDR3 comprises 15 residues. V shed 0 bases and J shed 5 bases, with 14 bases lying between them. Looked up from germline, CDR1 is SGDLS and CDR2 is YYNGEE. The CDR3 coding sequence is TGTGCCAGCAGCGTAGATGGGGATCCGAGGTATGGCTACACCTTC. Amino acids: CASSVDGDPRYGYTF.

CDR3 in DNA: TGTGCCAGCAGCGTCCAAACTCCCGGGACAGGGAACCTGTGGGACAATGAGCAGTTCTTC. As protein: CASSVQTPGTGNLWDNEQFF. The rearrangement links TRBV9 to TRBJ2-1; 9 nucleotides match TRBD1. Per the germline V gene, CDR1 is SGDLS and CDR2 is YYNGEE. V dropped 2 bases and J dropped 5; count of bases not matched to a gene: 20. CDR3 length: 20 amino acids.

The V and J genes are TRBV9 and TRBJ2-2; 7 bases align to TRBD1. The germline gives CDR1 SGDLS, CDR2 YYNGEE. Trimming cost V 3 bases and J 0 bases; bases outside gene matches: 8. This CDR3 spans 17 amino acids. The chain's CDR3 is CASSANRDSANTGELFF. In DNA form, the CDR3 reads TGTGCCAGCAGCGCTAACCGGGACAGTGCGAACACCGGGGAGCTGTTTTTT.

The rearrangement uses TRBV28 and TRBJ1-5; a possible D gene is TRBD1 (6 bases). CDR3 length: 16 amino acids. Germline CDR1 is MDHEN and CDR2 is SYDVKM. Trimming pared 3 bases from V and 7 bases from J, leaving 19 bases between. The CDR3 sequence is CASSFTQGSGNQPQHF. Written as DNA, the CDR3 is TGTGCCAGCAGTTTCACTCAGGGGAGCGGAAACCAGCCCCAGCATTTT.

CDR3 amino acids: CATSSPGATNEKLFF. As DNA, the CDR3 is TGTGCCACCAGCAGTCCCGGGGCCACTAATGAAAAACTGTTTTTT. The chain uses TRBV15 and TRBJ1-4; the D gene is possibly TRBD1 (5 bases). Germline CDR1 reads LNHNV; CDR2 reads YYDKDF (reference sequence). V was shortened by 3 bases and J by 2 bases, with 10 bases between the two germline ends. The CDR3 loop spans 15 amino acids.

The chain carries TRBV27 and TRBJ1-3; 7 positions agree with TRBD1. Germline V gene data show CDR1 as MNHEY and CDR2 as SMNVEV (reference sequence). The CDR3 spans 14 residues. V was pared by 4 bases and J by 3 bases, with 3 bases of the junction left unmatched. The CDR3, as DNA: TGTGCCAGCAGTTCGACAGGGTTTGGAAACACCATATATTTT. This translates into CASSSTGFGNTIYF.

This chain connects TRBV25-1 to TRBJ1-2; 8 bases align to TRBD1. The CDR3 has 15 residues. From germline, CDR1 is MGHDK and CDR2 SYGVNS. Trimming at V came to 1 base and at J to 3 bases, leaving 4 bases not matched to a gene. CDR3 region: CASSESTGGYYGYTF. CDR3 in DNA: TGTGCCAGCAGTGAATCTACAGGGGGGTACTATGGCTACACCTTC.

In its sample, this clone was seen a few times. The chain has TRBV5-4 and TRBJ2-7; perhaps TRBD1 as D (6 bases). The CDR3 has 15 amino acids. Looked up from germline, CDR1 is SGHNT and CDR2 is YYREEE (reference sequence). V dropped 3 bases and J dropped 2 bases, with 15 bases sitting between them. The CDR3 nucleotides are TGTGCCAGCAGCTCCCGTGGGGGCGAGACCTACGAGCAGTACTTC. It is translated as CASSSRGGETYEQYF.

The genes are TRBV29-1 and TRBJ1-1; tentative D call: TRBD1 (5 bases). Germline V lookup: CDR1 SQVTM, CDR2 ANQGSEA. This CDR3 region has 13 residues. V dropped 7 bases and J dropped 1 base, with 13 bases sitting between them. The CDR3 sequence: CSASRQTNTEAFF. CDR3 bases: TGCAGCGCTTCCCGACAGACGAACACTGAAGCTTTCTTT.

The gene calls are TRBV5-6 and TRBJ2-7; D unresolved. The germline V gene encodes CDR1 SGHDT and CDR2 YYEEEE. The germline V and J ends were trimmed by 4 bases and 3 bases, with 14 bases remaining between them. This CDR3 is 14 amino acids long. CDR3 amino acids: CASSLRDPSYEQYF. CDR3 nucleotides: TGTGCCAGCAGCCTACGCGATCCGAGCTACGAGCAGTACTTC. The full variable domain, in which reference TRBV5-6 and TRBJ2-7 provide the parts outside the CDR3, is DAGVTQSPTHLIKTRGQQVTLRCSPKSGHDTVSWYQQALGQGPQFIFQYYEEEERQRGNFPDRFSGHQFPNYSSELNVNALLLGDSALYLCASSLRDPSYEQYFGPGTRLTVT.

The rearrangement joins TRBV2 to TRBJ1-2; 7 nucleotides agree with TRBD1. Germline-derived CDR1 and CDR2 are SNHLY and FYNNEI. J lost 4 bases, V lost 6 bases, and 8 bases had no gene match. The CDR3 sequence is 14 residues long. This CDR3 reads CASSQGGVSYGYTF. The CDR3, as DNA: TGTGCCAGCAGCCAAGGGGGCGTGAGCTATGGCTACACCTTC.

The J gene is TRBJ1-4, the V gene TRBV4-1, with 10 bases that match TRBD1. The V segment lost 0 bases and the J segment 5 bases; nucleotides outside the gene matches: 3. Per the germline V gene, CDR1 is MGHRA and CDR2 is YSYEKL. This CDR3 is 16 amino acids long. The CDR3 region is CASSQDPGQGNEKLFF. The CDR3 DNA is TGCGCCAGCAGCCAAGATCCGGGACAGGGGAATGAAAAACTGTTTTTT.